This TCR beta chain was found in a study of blood T cells in healthy people across ages. Study details: Every two T cells gave about one barcoded beta molecule via template switching.

The germline gives CDR1 SNHLY, CDR2 FYNNEI. This CDR3 is 15 amino acids long. The V and J ends lost 2 bases and 7 bases respectively, with 14 bases between them. The second PCR ran roughly 7 to 12 cycles with a sample-barcoded 5' primer and J-beta primers. TCRdb fed the 5' RACE reads into MiXCR, producing one record per CDR3 protein. The data contain about 290,000 distinct CDR3 sequences, 25% to 30% of them singletons. Healthy Caucasian individuals from Russia aged about 6 to 100 were enrolled as donors. Total RNA, at least 6 micrograms per sample, was extracted from PBMCs. The chain combines TRBV2 with TRBJ2-2, with TRBD1 as a possible D gene (6 bases). Sample: blood. The TCR originated in a woman between 70 and 85 years old in good health. CDR3 loop: CASSEMGTQGGELFF. CDR3 in DNA: TGTGCCAGCAGTGAAATGGGGACACAAGGCGGGGAGCTGTTTTTT.